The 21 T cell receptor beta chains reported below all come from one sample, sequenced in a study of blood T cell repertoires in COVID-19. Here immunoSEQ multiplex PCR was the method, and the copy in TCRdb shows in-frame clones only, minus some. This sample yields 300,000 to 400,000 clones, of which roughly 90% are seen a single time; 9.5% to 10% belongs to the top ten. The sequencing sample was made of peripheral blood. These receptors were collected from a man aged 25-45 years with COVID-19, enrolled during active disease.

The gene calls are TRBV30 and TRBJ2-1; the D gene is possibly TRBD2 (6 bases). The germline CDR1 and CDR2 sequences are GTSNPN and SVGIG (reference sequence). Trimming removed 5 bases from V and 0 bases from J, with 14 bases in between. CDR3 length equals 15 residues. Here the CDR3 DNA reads TGTGCCTGGGAACTCTGGAGGGTCTCCTACAATGAGCAGTTCTTC. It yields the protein CAWELWRVSYNEQFF.

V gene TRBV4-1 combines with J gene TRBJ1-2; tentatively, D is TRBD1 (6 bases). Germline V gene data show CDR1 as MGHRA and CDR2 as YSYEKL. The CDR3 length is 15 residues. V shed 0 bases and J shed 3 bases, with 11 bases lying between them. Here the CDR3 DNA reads TGCGCCAGCAGCCAAGACAGGGGACTACACTATGGCTACACCTTC. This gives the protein CASSQDRGLHYGYTF.

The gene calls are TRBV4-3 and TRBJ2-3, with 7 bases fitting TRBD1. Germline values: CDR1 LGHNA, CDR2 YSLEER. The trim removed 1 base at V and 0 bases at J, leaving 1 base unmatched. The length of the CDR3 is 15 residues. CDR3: CASSQGDRSTDTQYF. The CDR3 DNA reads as TGCGCCAGCAGCCAAGGGGACAGAAGCACAGATACGCAGTATTTT.

This chain's CDR3 is CASSRGEREVTNNEQFF. Written as DNA, the CDR3 is TGTGCCAGCAGTCGGGGAGAGCGGGAGGTCACGAACAATGAGCAGTTCTTC. The rearrangement joins TRBV27 to TRBJ2-1; 9 positions match TRBD2. The germline V gene has CDR1 MNHEY and CDR2 SMNVEV (reference sequence). The CDR3 extends over 17 amino acids. Germline trimming cut 5 bases from V and 5 bases from J; bases unmatched to any gene: 13.

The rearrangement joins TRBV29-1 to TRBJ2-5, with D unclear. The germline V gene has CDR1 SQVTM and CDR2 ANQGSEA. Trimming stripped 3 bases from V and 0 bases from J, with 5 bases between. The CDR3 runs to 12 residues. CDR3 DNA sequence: TGCAGCGTTGACGGTTACCAAGAGACCCAGTACTTC. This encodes CSVDGYQETQYF.

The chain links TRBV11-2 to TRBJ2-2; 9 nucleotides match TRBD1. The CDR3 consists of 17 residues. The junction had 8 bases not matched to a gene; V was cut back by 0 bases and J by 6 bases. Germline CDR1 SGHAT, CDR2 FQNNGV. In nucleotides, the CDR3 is TGTGCCAGCAGCTTAGATTGGGGACAGGGAAAGTCCGGGGAGCTGTTTTTT. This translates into CASSLDWGQGKSGELFF.

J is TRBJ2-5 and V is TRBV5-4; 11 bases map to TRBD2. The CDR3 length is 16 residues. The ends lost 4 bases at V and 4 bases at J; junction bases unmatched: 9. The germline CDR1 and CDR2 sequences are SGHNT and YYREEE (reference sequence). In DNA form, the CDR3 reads TGTGCCAGCAGCCCTTCTCTAGCGGGAGGCGGAGAGACCCAGTACTTC. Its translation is CASSPSLAGGGETQYF.

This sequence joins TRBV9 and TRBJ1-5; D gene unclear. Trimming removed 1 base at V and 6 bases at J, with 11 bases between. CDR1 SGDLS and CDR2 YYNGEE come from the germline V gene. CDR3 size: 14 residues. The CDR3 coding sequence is TGTGCCAGCAGCGTAACGCCCAGCGGTCAGCCCCAGCATTTT. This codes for CASSVTPSGQPQHF.

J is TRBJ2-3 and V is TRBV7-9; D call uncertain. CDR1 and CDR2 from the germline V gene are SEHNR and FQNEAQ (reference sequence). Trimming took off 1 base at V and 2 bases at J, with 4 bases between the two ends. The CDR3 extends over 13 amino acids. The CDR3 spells CASSLGATDTQYF. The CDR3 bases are TGTGCCAGCAGCTTAGGGGCCACAGATACGCAGTATTTT.

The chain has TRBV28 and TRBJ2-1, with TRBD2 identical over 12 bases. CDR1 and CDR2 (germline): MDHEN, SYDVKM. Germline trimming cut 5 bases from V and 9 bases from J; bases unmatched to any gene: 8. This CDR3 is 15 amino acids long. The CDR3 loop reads CASSPSGRAPGEQFF. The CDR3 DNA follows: TGTGCCAGCAGTCCTAGCGGGAGGGCCCCCGGTGAGCAGTTCTTC.

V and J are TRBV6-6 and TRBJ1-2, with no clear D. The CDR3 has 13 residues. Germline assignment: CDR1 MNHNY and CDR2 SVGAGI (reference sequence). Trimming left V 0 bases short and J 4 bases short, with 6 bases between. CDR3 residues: CASSYSRVYGYTF. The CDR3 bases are TGTGCCAGCAGTTACTCGAGGGTCTATGGCTACACCTTC.

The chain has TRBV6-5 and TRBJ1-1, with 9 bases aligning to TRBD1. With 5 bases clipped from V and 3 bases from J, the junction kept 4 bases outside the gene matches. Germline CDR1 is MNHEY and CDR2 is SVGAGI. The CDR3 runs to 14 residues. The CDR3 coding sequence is TGTGCCAGCAGTAACAGGGGGCTTGACACTGAAGCTTTCTTT. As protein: CASSNRGLDTEAFF.

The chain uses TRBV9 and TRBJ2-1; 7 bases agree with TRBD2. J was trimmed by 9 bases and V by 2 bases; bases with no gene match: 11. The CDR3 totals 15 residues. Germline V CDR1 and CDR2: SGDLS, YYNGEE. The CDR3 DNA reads TGTGCCAGCAGCGTTGTCGGGACTACGTGGAGTGAGCAGTTCTTC. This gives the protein CASSVVGTTWSEQFF.

This chain's CDR3 is CASSDQGKNLGNEQFF. In nucleotides, the CDR3 is TGTGCCAGCAGTGATCAGGGAAAAAATTTGGGCAATGAGCAGTTCTTC. The chain uses TRBV25-1 and TRBJ2-1; D might be TRBD1 (5 bases). The germline V gene has CDR1 MGHDK and CDR2 SYGVNS. The length of the CDR3 is 16 residues. With 3 bases removed from V and 6 bases from J, the gap between germline ends came to 18 bases. The whole variable domain, filled in from reference TRBV25-1 and TRBJ2-1, reads EADIYQTPRYLVIGTGKKITLECSQTMGHDKMYWYQQDPGMELHLIHYSYGVNSTEKGDLSSESTVSRIRTEHFPLTLESARPSHTSQYLCASSDQGKNLGNEQFFGPGTRLTVL.

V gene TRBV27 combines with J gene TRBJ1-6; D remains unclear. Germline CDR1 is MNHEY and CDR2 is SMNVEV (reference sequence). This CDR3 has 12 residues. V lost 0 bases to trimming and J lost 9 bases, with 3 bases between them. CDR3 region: CASSLSSSPLHF. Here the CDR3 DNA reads TGTGCCAGCAGTTTATCGAGTTCACCCCTCCACTTT.

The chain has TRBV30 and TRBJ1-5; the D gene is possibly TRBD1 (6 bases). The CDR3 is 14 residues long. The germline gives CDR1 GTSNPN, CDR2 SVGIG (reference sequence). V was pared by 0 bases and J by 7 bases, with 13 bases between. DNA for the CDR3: TGTGCCTGGAGTGTACTTGGACAGTTACAGCCCCAGCATTTT. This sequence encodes CAWSVLGQLQPQHF.

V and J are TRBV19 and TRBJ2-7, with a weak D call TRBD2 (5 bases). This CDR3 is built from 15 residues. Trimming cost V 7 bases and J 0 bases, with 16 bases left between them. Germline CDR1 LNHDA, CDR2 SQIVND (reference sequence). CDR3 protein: CASTKGSLLSYEQYF. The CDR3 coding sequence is TGTGCCAGTACTAAAGGGAGCTTGCTCTCCTACGAGCAGTACTTC.

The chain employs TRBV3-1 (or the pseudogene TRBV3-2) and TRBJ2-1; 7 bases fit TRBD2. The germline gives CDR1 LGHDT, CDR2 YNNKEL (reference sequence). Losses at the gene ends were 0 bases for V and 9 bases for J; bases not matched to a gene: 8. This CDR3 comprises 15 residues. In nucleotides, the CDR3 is TGTGCCAGCAGCCAAGAAGGACTAGGGCATGGTGAGCAGTTCTTC. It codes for CASSQEGLGHGEQFF.

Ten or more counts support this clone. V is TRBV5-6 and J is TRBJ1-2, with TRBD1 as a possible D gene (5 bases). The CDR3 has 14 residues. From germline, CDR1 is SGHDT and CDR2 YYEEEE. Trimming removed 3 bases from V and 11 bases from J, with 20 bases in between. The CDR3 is CASSSDSDNLRYTF. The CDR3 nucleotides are TGTGCCAGCAGCTCCGACAGTGACAATCTGAGGTACACCTTC.

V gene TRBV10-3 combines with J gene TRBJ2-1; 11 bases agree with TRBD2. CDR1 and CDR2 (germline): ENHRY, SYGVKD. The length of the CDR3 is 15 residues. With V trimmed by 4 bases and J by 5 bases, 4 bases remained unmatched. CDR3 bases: TGTGCCATCAGTGTATTGGGACTAGCGGACAATGAGCAGTTCTTC. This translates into CAISVLGLADNEQFF.

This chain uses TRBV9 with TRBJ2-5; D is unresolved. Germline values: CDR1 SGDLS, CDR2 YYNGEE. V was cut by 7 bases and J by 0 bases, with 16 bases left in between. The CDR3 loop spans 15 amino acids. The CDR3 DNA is TGTGCCAGCTTCCTTTTCGGTGCGGACCAAGAGACCCAGTACTTC. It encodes CASFLFGADQETQYF.